One and the same sample provided the 10 T cell receptor beta chains below, sequenced in a study of blood T cell repertoires in COVID-19. The protocol was immunoSEQ multiplex PCR, while the TCRdb copy is restricted to in-frame clones and leaves out a portion. The sample carries about 260,000 clones, about nine tenths recorded once. Sequenced sample: peripheral blood. The receptors shown here come from a woman aged 40 to 50 who had recovered from COVID-19.

The chain links TRBV6-2 or TRBV6-3 to TRBJ1-1, with TRBD1 matching over 10 bases. Per germline, CDR1 MNHEY and CDR2 SVGEGT. This CDR3 has 14 amino acids. V lost 5 bases, J lost 5 bases, and 5 bases stayed unmatched. CDR3 amino acids: CASSLGQGRTEAFF. The CDR3 region has the DNA TGTGCCAGCAGTCTGGGACAGGGGAGGACTGAAGCTTTCTTT.

V gene TRBV3-1 (or the pseudogene TRBV3-2) combines with J gene TRBJ1-2; no definite D call. The germline gives CDR1 LGHDT, CDR2 YNNKEL (reference sequence). This CDR3 contains 15 residues. The V end lost 0 bases, the J end lost 8 bases, and 16 bases lay between the germline ends. The CDR3 bases are TGTGCCAGCAGCCAAGATAGTCACACTACGGGGGGCTACACCTTC. This codes for CASSQDSHTTGGYTF.

The rearrangement links TRBV9 to TRBJ2-5; tentative D call: TRBD1 (6 bases). This CDR3 spans 14 amino acids. The V end lost 2 bases, the J end lost 1 base, and 9 bases lay between the germline ends. The germline V gene encodes CDR1 SGDLS and CDR2 YYNGEE. CDR3 sequence (DNA): TGTGCCAGCAGCGTTACAGGGACCCAAGAGACCCAGTACTTC. Translating it yields CASSVTGTQETQYF.

The chain combines TRBV7-9 with TRBJ1-1, with TRBD1 as a possible D gene (6 bases). Looked up from germline, CDR1 is SEHNR and CDR2 is FQNEAQ (reference sequence). V lost 4 bases and J lost 0, with 12 bases in between. This CDR3 contains 15 residues. This chain's CDR3 is CASSSWTVLNTEAFF. CDR3 nucleotide sequence: TGTGCCAGCAGCTCTTGGACAGTGTTGAACACTGAAGCTTTCTTT.

The genes are TRBV9 and TRBJ2-1, with 11 bases aligning to TRBD2. CDR3 length: 18 amino acids. Trimming cost V 3 bases and J 5 bases; bases outside gene matches: 13. Germline values: CDR1 SGDLS, CDR2 YYNGEE. CDR3 sequence reads: CASSGRWELAGVHNEQFF. The CDR3 nucleotides read TGTGCCAGCAGCGGCCGATGGGAACTAGCGGGGGTTCACAATGAGCAGTTCTTC.

The V call is TRBV27, the J call TRBJ1-1; a weak D match, TRBD1 (5 bases). The germline gives CDR1 MNHEY, CDR2 SMNVEV (reference sequence). The CDR3 sequence is 13 residues long. The germline V and J ends were trimmed by 6 bases and 5 bases, with 13 bases remaining between them. In nucleotides, the CDR3 is TGTGCCAGCAGCGCACGGGGGGTTACTGAAGCTTTCTTT. Translation gives CASSARGVTEAFF.

As DNA, the CDR3 is TGTGCCAGTAGTATTGGGTCCGGGGCCGGGGAGCTGTTTTTT. Protein sequence: CASSIGSGAGELFF. J is TRBJ2-2 and V is TRBV19; a weak D match, TRBD2 (5 bases). The V end was cut by 3 bases, the J end by 6 bases, with 11 bases between. The CDR3 loop spans 14 amino acids. The germline V gene has CDR1 LNHDA and CDR2 SQIVND (reference sequence).

This chain joins TRBV10-3 and TRBJ2-7, with TRBD1 as a possible D gene (6 bases). The CDR3 is made up of 15 amino acids. Trimming shortened V by 6 bases and J by 3 bases, and 18 bases separated the two germline ends. CDR1 and CDR2 (germline): ENHRY, SYGVKD. The CDR3 DNA follows: TGTGCCATCAGGGGCTCAGGGGCCCCCTACTACGAGCAGTACTTC. Amino acids: CAIRGSGAPYYEQYF.

This clone turned up a few times. V and J are TRBV18 and TRBJ1-2, with 7 bases lining up with TRBD1. Trimming removed 1 base from V and 4 bases from J; junction bases left unmatched: 6. The CDR3 sequence is 15 residues long. The germline V gene encodes CDR1 KGHSH and CDR2 LQKENI. CDR3 protein: CASSPRQGRGYGYTF. CDR3 DNA: TGTGCCAGCTCACCACGACAGGGAAGGGGCTATGGCTACACCTTC.

The rearrangement uses TRBV5-1 and TRBJ1-1; weak D call: TRBD1 (5 bases). Germline V CDR1 and CDR2: SGHRS, YFSETQ. CDR3 size: 18 residues. The V end lost 0 bases, the J end lost 0 bases, and 18 bases lay between the germline ends. This CDR3 reads CASSLGQGALYLNTEAFF. In nucleotides, the CDR3 is TGCGCCAGCAGCTTGGGCCAGGGTGCCCTTTATTTGAACACTGAAGCTTTCTTT.